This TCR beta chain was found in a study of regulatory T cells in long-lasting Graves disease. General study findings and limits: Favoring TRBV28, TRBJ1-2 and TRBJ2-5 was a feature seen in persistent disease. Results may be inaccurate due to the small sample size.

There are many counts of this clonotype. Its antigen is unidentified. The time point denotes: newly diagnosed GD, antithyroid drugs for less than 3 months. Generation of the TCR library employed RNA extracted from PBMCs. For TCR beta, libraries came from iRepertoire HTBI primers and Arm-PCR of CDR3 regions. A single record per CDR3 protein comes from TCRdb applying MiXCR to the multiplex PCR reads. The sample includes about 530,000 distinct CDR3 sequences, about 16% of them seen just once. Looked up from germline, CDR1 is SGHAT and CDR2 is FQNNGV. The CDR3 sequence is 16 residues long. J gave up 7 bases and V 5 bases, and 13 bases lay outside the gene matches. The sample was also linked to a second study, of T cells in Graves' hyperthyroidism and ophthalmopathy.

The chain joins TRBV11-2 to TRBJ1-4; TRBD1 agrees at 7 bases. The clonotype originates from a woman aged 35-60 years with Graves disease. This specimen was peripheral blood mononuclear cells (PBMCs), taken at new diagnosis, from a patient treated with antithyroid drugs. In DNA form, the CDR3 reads TGTGCCAGCAGCGCACTACAGGGGAGGATGGGTGAAAAACTGTTTTTT. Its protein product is CASSALQGRMGEKLFF.